The rows below give T cell receptor beta chains drawn from one sample of a study of graft-versus-host responses after intestinal transplantation. These TCRs are of unknown antigen specificity. TCRdb keeps only in-frame clones here, not all; method: immunoSEQ multiplex PCR. This table holds around 100,000 clones, 85% to 95% found once. The sample was unstimulated CD8+ T cells sorted from spleen or lymph node cells, taken before transplant. These TCRs come from a human donor who was the organ donor for an intestinal transplant. Both conserved end residues are part of each CDR3. Each record gives: D gene, J gene, V gene, clone size, CDR3 length, CDR3 protein, CDR3 DNA. The D gene is left open where the match is weak. Size is stated for part of the rows, as once, few or many counts, or as a class when the clone is expanded.

D gene: TRBD2
J gene: TRBJ2-1
V gene: TRBV9
clone size: NA
CDR3 length: 15
CDR3 protein: CASSVGGRSYNEQFF
CDR3 DNA: TGTGCCAGCAGCGTCGGCGGGAGGTCCTACAATGAGCAGTTCTTC

D gene: NA
J gene: TRBJ1-1
V gene: TRBV28
clone size: NA
CDR3 length: 14
CDR3 protein: CASTISRSGTEAFF
CDR3 DNA: TGTGCCAGCACCATCAGTAGATCGGGCACTGAAGCTTTCTTT

D gene: NA
J gene: TRBJ1-5
V gene: TRBV4-1
clone size: once
CDR3 length: 15
CDR3 protein: CASSQRQAYNQPQHF
CDR3 DNA: TGCGCCAGCAGCCAAAGACAGGCTTACAATCAGCCCCAGCATTTT

D gene: TRBD1
J gene: TRBJ2-4
V gene: TRBV18
clone size: NA
CDR3 length: 16
CDR3 protein: CASSPSPDRTKNIQYF
CDR3 DNA: TGTGCCAGCTCACCCTCCCCGGACAGGACCAAAAACATTCAGTACTTC

D gene: NA
J gene: TRBJ2-7
V gene: TRBV7-9
clone size: NA
CDR3 length: 16
CDR3 protein: CASSDRGQGPFYEQYF
CDR3 DNA: TGTGCCAGCAGCGACAGAGGACAAGGACCGTTTTACGAGCAGTACTTC

D gene: NA
J gene: TRBJ2-2
V gene: TRBV9
clone size: NA
CDR3 length: 15
CDR3 protein: CASSVGVTNTGELFF
CDR3 DNA: TGTGCCAGCAGCGTAGGGGTAACGAACACCGGGGAGCTGTTTTTT

D gene: TRBD2
J gene: TRBJ2-3
V gene: TRBV2
clone size: once
CDR3 length: 18
CDR3 protein: CASNYRTSGSFSTDTQYF
CDR3 DNA: TGTGCCAGCAATTATCGGACTAGCGGGAGCTTTAGCACAGATACGCAGTATTTT

D gene: NA
J gene: TRBJ2-3
V gene: TRBV28
clone size: NA
CDR3 length: 17
CDR3 protein: CASSLYPESSGTDTQYF
CDR3 DNA: TGTGCCAGCAGTTTATATCCCGAGTCTAGCGGCACAGATACGCAGTATTTT

D gene: NA
J gene: TRBJ2-1
V gene: TRBV7-6
clone size: NA
CDR3 length: 17
CDR3 protein: CASSLAQPRKTYNEQFF
CDR3 DNA: TGTGCCAGCAGCTTAGCCCAACCCAGGAAAACCTACAATGAGCAGTTCTTC

D gene: TRBD2
J gene: TRBJ2-7
V gene: TRBV7-9
clone size: NA
CDR3 length: 15
CDR3 protein: CASSLGASGSNEQYF
CDR3 DNA: TGTGCCAGCAGCTTAGGGGCTAGCGGGAGTAACGAGCAGTACTTC

D gene: TRBD2
J gene: TRBJ2-2
V gene: TRBV11-2
clone size: NA
CDR3 length: 16
CDR3 protein: CASSLTSGVNTGELFF
CDR3 DNA: TGTGCCAGCAGCTTAACTAGCGGGGTGAACACCGGGGAGCTGTTTTTT

D gene: NA
J gene: TRBJ2-2
V gene: TRBV11-2
clone size: NA
CDR3 length: 15
CDR3 protein: CASSSTGTGAGELFF
CDR3 DNA: TGTGCCAGCAGCTCAACCGGAACGGGTGCCGGGGAGCTGTTTTTT

D gene: NA
J gene: TRBJ1-1
V gene: TRBV6-5
clone size: NA
CDR3 length: 13
CDR3 protein: CASSPRGNTEAFF
CDR3 DNA: TGTGCCAGCAGCCCCCGGGGGAACACTGAAGCTTTCTTT

D gene: NA
J gene: TRBJ1-1
V gene: TRBV4-1
clone size: NA
CDR3 length: 13
CDR3 protein: CASSRQLNTEAFF
CDR3 DNA: TGCGCCAGCAGCCGACAGTTAAACACTGAAGCTTTCTTT

D gene: NA
J gene: TRBJ1-1
V gene: TRBV2
clone size: NA
CDR3 length: 13
CDR3 protein: CASPDSLNTEAFF
CDR3 DNA: TGTGCCAGCCCCGACAGCCTGAACACTGAAGCTTTCTTT

D gene: TRBD2
J gene: TRBJ2-7
V gene: TRBV4-3
clone size: NA
CDR3 length: 15
CDR3 protein: CASSQSSGRAHEQYF
CDR3 DNA: TGCGCCAGCAGCCAATCTAGCGGGAGGGCCCACGAGCAGTACTTC

D gene: NA
J gene: TRBJ1-1
V gene: TRBV7-2
clone size: NA
CDR3 length: 14
CDR3 protein: CASRHARDNTEAFF
CDR3 DNA: TGTGCCAGCAGACACGCCCGGGACAACACTGAAGCTTTCTTT

D gene: TRBD1
J gene: TRBJ1-2
V gene: TRBV5-6
clone size: NA
CDR3 length: 16
CDR3 protein: CASSDLTRDRDYPYTF
CDR3 DNA: TGTGCCAGCAGCGACTTAACCCGGGACAGGGATTACCCCTACACCTTC

D gene: NA
J gene: TRBJ2-7
V gene: TRBV11-2
clone size: NA
CDR3 length: 13
CDR3 protein: CASSLGTAYEQYF
CDR3 DNA: TGTGCCAGCAGCTTAGGGACTGCCTACGAGCAGTACTTC

D gene: NA
J gene: TRBJ1-1
V gene: TRBV7-8
clone size: NA
CDR3 length: 14
CDR3 protein: CASSLGAGDTEAFF
CDR3 DNA: TGTGCCAGCAGCTTAGGAGCAGGGGACACTGAAGCTTTCTTT

D gene: NA
J gene: TRBJ1-5
V gene: TRBV28
clone size: NA
CDR3 length: 15
CDR3 protein: CASSLLSSSNQPQHF
CDR3 DNA: TGTGCCAGCAGTTTACTTAGCAGTTCCAATCAGCCCCAGCATTTT

D gene: NA
J gene: TRBJ2-1
V gene: TRBV4-1
clone size: NA
CDR3 length: 16
CDR3 protein: CASSQEDPTPNNEQFF
CDR3 DNA: TGCGCCAGCAGCCAAGAGGACCCGACCCCGAACAATGAGCAGTTCTTC

D gene: NA
J gene: TRBJ2-7
V gene: TRBV5-6
clone size: NA
CDR3 length: 15
CDR3 protein: CASSPARGGNYEQYF
CDR3 DNA: TGTGCCAGCAGCCCCGCGAGGGGGGGGAACTACGAGCAGTACTTC

D gene: NA
J gene: TRBJ2-1
V gene: TRBV19
clone size: NA
CDR3 length: 16
CDR3 protein: CASSIVFGRNYNEQFF
CDR3 DNA: TGTGCCAGTAGTATAGTTTTCGGCAGGAACTACAATGAGCAGTTCTTC

D gene: TRBD1
J gene: TRBJ1-4
V gene: TRBV4-1
clone size: few
CDR3 length: 15
CDR3 protein: CASSQTGAGGEKLFF
CDR3 DNA: TGCGCCAGCAGCCAAACAGGGGCGGGTGGTGAAAAACTGTTTTTT

D gene: NA
J gene: TRBJ1-1
V gene: TRBV30
clone size: once
CDR3 length: 9
CDR3 protein: CAWRAEAFF
CDR3 DNA: TGTGCCTGGAGAGCTGAAGCTTTCTTT

D gene: NA
J gene: TRBJ2-1
V gene: TRBV29-1
clone size: NA
CDR3 length: 14
CDR3 protein: CSVVWTDSYNEQFF
CDR3 DNA: TGCAGCGTTGTGTGGACAGACTCCTACAATGAGCAGTTCTTC

D gene: NA
J gene: TRBJ2-7
V gene: TRBV5-1
clone size: once
CDR3 length: 14
CDR3 protein: CASTPEGGGYEQYF
CDR3 DNA: TGCGCCAGCACCCCAGAGGGCGGAGGCTACGAGCAGTACTTC

D gene: TRBD2
J gene: TRBJ2-1
V gene: TRBV7-6
clone size: NA
CDR3 length: 17
CDR3 protein: CASSSYMGTSGHNEQFF
CDR3 DNA: TGTGCCAGCAGCTCCTATATGGGGACTAGCGGCCACAATGAGCAGTTCTTC

D gene: NA
J gene: TRBJ2-7
V gene: TRBV2
clone size: few
CDR3 length: 15
CDR3 protein: CASSPLRGRAYEQYF
CDR3 DNA: TGTGCCAGCAGTCCTTTGCGTGGGCGAGCCTACGAGCAGTACTTC

D gene: TRBD1
J gene: TRBJ2-3
V gene: TRBV6-6
clone size: few
CDR3 length: 12
CDR3 protein: CASSRRGTGEYF
CDR3 DNA: TGTGCCAGCAGCCGCCGTGGGACAGGGGAGTATTTT

D gene: TRBD1
J gene: TRBJ1-2
V gene: TRBV28
clone size: once
CDR3 length: 14
CDR3 protein: CASSLITGGSGYTF
CDR3 DNA: TGTGCCAGCAGTTTAATTACAGGGGGCAGTGGCTACACCTTC

D gene: TRBD2
J gene: TRBJ2-1
V gene: TRBV9
clone size: NA
CDR3 length: 15
CDR3 protein: CASSAASGRNNEQFF
CDR3 DNA: TGTGCCAGCAGCGCCGCTAGCGGGAGAAACAATGAGCAGTTCTTC

D gene: NA
J gene: TRBJ1-4
V gene: TRBV2
clone size: NA
CDR3 length: 15
CDR3 protein: CASSEALSGLEGLFF
CDR3 DNA: TGTGCCAGCAGTGAAGCGCTTTCGGGGCTGGAAGGGCTGTTTTTT

D gene: TRBD2
J gene: TRBJ2-7
V gene: TRBV7-9
clone size: NA
CDR3 length: 13
CDR3 protein: CASSFSGGYEQYF
CDR3 DNA: TGTGCCAGCAGCTTTAGCGGGGGCTACGAGCAGTACTTC

D gene: TRBD2
J gene: TRBJ2-7
V gene: TRBV9
clone size: NA
CDR3 length: 16
CDR3 protein: CASSPARTSGTYEQYF
CDR3 DNA: TGTGCCAGCAGCCCCGCCAGGACTAGCGGAACCTACGAGCAGTACTTC

D gene: NA
J gene: TRBJ1-1
V gene: TRBV6-5
clone size: NA
CDR3 length: 11
CDR3 protein: CASIKALEAFF
CDR3 DNA: TGTGCCAGCATAAAAGCCCTTGAAGCTTTCTTT

D gene: TRBD1
J gene: TRBJ2-7
V gene: TRBV19
clone size: NA
CDR3 length: 16
CDR3 protein: CASSIISGTASYEQYF
CDR3 DNA: TGTGCCAGTAGTATCATTTCGGGGACAGCGTCCTACGAGCAGTACTTC

D gene: TRBD2
J gene: TRBJ2-5
V gene: TRBV2
clone size: NA
CDR3 length: 13
CDR3 protein: CASSVEGGETQYF
CDR3 DNA: TGTGCCAGCAGTGTGGAGGGAGGGGAGACCCAGTACTTC

D gene: NA
J gene: TRBJ2-7
V gene: TRBV5-4
clone size: once
CDR3 length: 13
CDR3 protein: CASSEKSGYEQYF
CDR3 DNA: TGTGCCAGCAGCGAAAAAAGTGGCTACGAGCAGTACTTC

D gene: NA
J gene: TRBJ1-1
V gene: TRBV30
clone size: NA
CDR3 length: 12
CDR3 protein: CAWSENSAEAFF
CDR3 DNA: TGTGCCTGGAGTGAGAACTCCGCTGAAGCTTTCTTT

D gene: TRBD2
J gene: TRBJ2-1
V gene: TRBV13
clone size: once
CDR3 length: 16
CDR3 protein: CASSPEAGGPGNEQFF
CDR3 DNA: TGTGCCAGCAGCCCAGAAGCGGGAGGGCCTGGGAATGAGCAGTTCTTC

D gene: TRBD1
J gene: TRBJ1-3
V gene: TRBV7-8
clone size: NA
CDR3 length: 15
CDR3 protein: CASSSRTGLENTIYF
CDR3 DNA: TGTGCCAGCAGCTCACGGACAGGGTTAGAAAACACCATATATTTT

D gene: TRBD2
J gene: TRBJ2-5
V gene: TRBV9
clone size: NA
CDR3 length: 13
CDR3 protein: CASSPRRGGTQYF
CDR3 DNA: TGTGCCAGCAGCCCCCGGCGGGGGGGGACCCAGTACTTC

D gene: NA
J gene: TRBJ1-2
V gene: TRBV13
clone size: NA
CDR3 length: 15
CDR3 protein: CASSLGSAFQSGYTF
CDR3 DNA: TGTGCCAGCAGCTTAGGTTCCGCATTCCAATCTGGCTACACCTTC

D gene: TRBD2
J gene: TRBJ2-5
V gene: TRBV5-6
clone size: NA
CDR3 length: 14
CDR3 protein: CASSGTSGRETQYF
CDR3 DNA: TGTGCCAGCAGCGGGACTAGCGGGAGAGAGACCCAGTACTTC

D gene: NA
J gene: TRBJ2-1
V gene: TRBV9
clone size: NA
CDR3 length: 14
CDR3 protein: CASSASGSYDEQFF
CDR3 DNA: TGTGCCAGCAGCGCCTCCGGGAGTTACGATGAGCAGTTCTTC

D gene: NA
J gene: TRBJ2-5
V gene: TRBV28
clone size: once
CDR3 length: 13
CDR3 protein: CASSLGGPETQYF
CDR3 DNA: TGTGCCAGCAGTTTGGGGGGGCCAGAGACCCAGTACTTC

D gene: TRBD1
J gene: TRBJ2-7
V gene: TRBV5-6
clone size: few
CDR3 length: 14
CDR3 protein: CASSFWDSPYEQYF
CDR3 DNA: TGTGCCAGCAGCTTTTGGGACAGCCCCTACGAGCAGTACTTC

D gene: NA
J gene: TRBJ2-1
V gene: TRBV7-2
clone size: NA
CDR3 length: 17
CDR3 protein: CASSPPGTRRSYNEQFF
CDR3 DNA: TGTGCCAGCAGCCCCCCGGGTACGAGAAGGTCCTACAATGAGCAGTTCTTC

D gene: NA
J gene: TRBJ2-3
V gene: TRBV29-1
clone size: NA
CDR3 length: 17
CDR3 protein: CSVEGFGTPIGSDTQYF
CDR3 DNA: TGCAGCGTTGAAGGTTTCGGGACACCCATTGGGTCGGATACGCAGTATTTT

D gene: NA
J gene: TRBJ1-1
V gene: TRBV27
clone size: NA
CDR3 length: 12
CDR3 protein: CASSLFGGEAFF
CDR3 DNA: TGTGCCAGCAGTTTATTTGGAGGAGAAGCTTTCTTT

D gene: TRBD2
J gene: TRBJ2-7
V gene: TRBV7-2
clone size: NA
CDR3 length: 16
CDR3 protein: CASSLAPSGALYEQYF
CDR3 DNA: TGTGCCAGCAGCTTAGCTCCTAGCGGGGCCTTATACGAGCAGTACTTC